This passage covers 5 T cell receptor beta chains from one sample sequenced in a study of shared clonotypes between healthy human individuals. Assay used: immunoSEQ multiplex PCR; TCRdb lists only in-frame clones, some missing. The sample lists 75,000 to 100,000 clones, around half occurring once. The sample consisted of PBMCs. The receptor set was obtained from a woman aged 35 to 49 in good health. Some clones in this sample may be carry-over from other donors' samples.

The chain recombines TRBV18 with TRBJ1-6; D perhaps matches TRBD1 (5 bases). Germline loops: CDR1 KGHSH, CDR2 LQKENI. The germline V and J ends were trimmed by 1 base and 7 bases, with 11 bases remaining between them. The length of the CDR3 is 15 residues. The CDR3 DNA is TGTGCCAGCTCACCACGGTCAGGGATGAATTCACCCCTCCACTTT. It is translated as CASSPRSGMNSPLHF.

The chain combines TRBV6-6 with TRBJ2-7; D might be TRBD1 (5 bases). The CDR3 runs 13 residues. The germline V gene has CDR1 MNHNY and CDR2 SVGAGI (reference sequence). Trimming took 6 bases from V and 0 from J, leaving 9 bases between them. This CDR3 reads CASRLDSSYEQYF. DNA of the CDR3: TGTGCCAGCAGGCTCGACAGCTCCTACGAGCAGTACTTC.

This clone has ten or more counts. This rearrangement joins TRBV27 to TRBJ1-4; D not certain. Germline V gene lookup returns CDR1 MNHEY and CDR2 SMNVEV (reference sequence). The V and J ends lost 8 bases and 2 bases respectively, with 6 bases between them. This CDR3 is built from 12 residues. The CDR3 here is CASARTNEKLFF. The CDR3, as DNA: TGTGCCAGCGCGCGGACTAATGAAAAACTGTTTTTT.

A note on this clone: Only one base separates this from a far larger clonotype, so it likely reflects a read error. This chain connects TRBV2 to TRBJ2-7, with D perhaps TRBD2 (6 bases). The CDR3 consists of 13 residues. V lost 8 bases to trimming and J lost 3 bases, with 14 bases between them. Germline values: CDR1 SNHLY, CDR2 FYNNEI. The CDR3 protein is CASGRTTRYEQYF. CDR3 in DNA: TGTGCCAGCGGGAGGACAACTCGCTACGAGCAGTACTTC.

The chain has TRBV4-1 and TRBJ2-3, with D possibly TRBD1 on 6 matching bases. Trimming pared 2 bases from V and 8 bases from J, leaving 17 bases between. Germline CDR1 is MGHRA and CDR2 is YSYEKL. CDR3 length equals 15 residues. In nucleotides, the CDR3 is TGCGCCAGCAGCCAACTACAGGGTTTCGCAGGTACGCAGTATTTT. Protein: CASSQLQGFAGTQYF.